The 28 T cell receptor beta chains given below trace back to one sample, sequenced in a study of cytomegalovirus exposure and HLA in healthy donors. PCR used 60 Vbeta primers and 13 Jbeta primers. Using immunoSEQ multiplex PCR, the repertoire was profiled, and TCRdb retains in-frame clones only, with some absent. The data contain 100,000 to 150,000 clones, around four fifths of them seen just once; the ten biggest clones take up roughly 7.2%. Sequences were obtained from PBMCs. These TCRs come from a male donor in good health and CMV-seronegative.

This rearrangement joins TRBV5-1 to TRBJ2-3, with D possibly being TRBD2 (6 bases). The CDR3 length is 14 residues. V dropped 4 bases and J dropped 1 base, with 10 bases sitting between them. The germline CDR1 and CDR2 sequences are SGHRS and YFSETQ. The CDR3 is CASSPWGGTDTQYF. The CDR3 bases are TGCGCCAGCAGCCCTTGGGGGGGCACAGATACGCAGTATTTT.

The gene calls are TRBV6-6 and TRBJ2-1; D possibly corresponds to TRBD1 (6 bases). CDR1 is MNHNY and CDR2 is SVGAGI in the germline V gene (reference sequence). Trimming took off 6 bases at V and 8 bases at J, with 17 bases between the two ends. There are 14 residues in the CDR3. This CDR3 is CASSLNGQSYEQFF. For the CDR3, the DNA is TGTGCCAGCAGCTTAAACGGACAGAGCTATGAGCAGTTCTTC.

This clone was found once. The chain couples TRBV19 to TRBJ1-2, with D possibly TRBD1 on 5 matching bases. The CDR3 consists of 15 residues. Germline V gene lookup returns CDR1 LNHDA and CDR2 SQIVND (reference sequence). Trimming removed 5 bases from V and 4 bases from J, with 17 bases in between. The DNA of the CDR3 is TGTGCCAGTAGTCAGAGCGTCGGGGGAGCCTATGGCTACACCTTC. The encoded protein is CASSQSVGGAYGYTF.

The chain joins TRBV27 to TRBJ1-2; 7 bases agree with TRBD1. CDR1 MNHEY and CDR2 SMNVEV come from the germline V gene (reference sequence). The CDR3 contains 15 residues. With V trimmed by 6 bases and J by 0 bases, 7 bases remained unmatched. This CDR3 reads CASRKSGGANYGYTF. The CDR3 coding sequence is TGTGCCAGCAGGAAGTCAGGGGGAGCTAACTATGGCTACACCTTC.

This clone was observed a handful of times. The rearrangement links TRBV28 to TRBJ1-5; the D gene is possibly TRBD1 (6 bases). Germline V lookup: CDR1 MDHEN, CDR2 SYDVKM. The CDR3 has 12 amino acids. V was clipped by 6 bases and J by 7 bases, with 10 bases between them. CDR3 residues: CASSTGGQPQHF. CDR3 in DNA: TGTGCCAGCAGCACGGGGGGCCAGCCCCAGCATTTT.

The chain's CDR3 is CASSLGRLGGSNTDTQYF. DNA of the CDR3: TGTGCCAGCAGCTTAGGACGACTGGGGGGGTCCAACACAGATACGCAGTATTTT. The gene calls are TRBV13 and TRBJ2-3, with 7 bases that match TRBD2. Germline V gene sequence: CDR1 PRHDT, CDR2 FYEKMQ (reference sequence). The CDR3 is 18 amino acids. V trimming: 0 bases; J trimming: 2 bases; junction bases outside the gene matches: 11.

This rearrangement joins TRBV28 to TRBJ1-5; 11 bases align to TRBD1. This CDR3 is built from 17 residues. The V segment lost 3 bases and the J segment 3 bases; nucleotides outside the gene matches: 7. Germline CDR1 reads MDHEN; CDR2 reads SYDVKM. For the CDR3, the DNA is TGTGCCAGCAGTTTCCCCCGGGACAGGGGGTTCAATCAGCCCCAGCATTTT. This sequence encodes CASSFPRDRGFNQPQHF.

The gene calls are TRBV19 and TRBJ1-2, with a tentative D call TRBD1 (6 bases). V was shortened by 9 bases and J by 2 bases, with 10 bases between the two germline ends. The CDR3 length is 12 residues. Germline V gene lookup returns CDR1 LNHDA and CDR2 SQIVND (reference sequence). CDR3 amino acids: CASKGGNYGYTF. The DNA of the CDR3 is TGTGCCAGCAAAGGGGGAAACTATGGCTACACCTTC.

This clone was observed a few times. The chain carries TRBV5-6 and TRBJ2-1, with 9 bases that match TRBD2. Germline trimming cut 3 bases from V and 6 bases from J; bases unmatched to any gene: 10. This CDR3 region has 16 residues. In germline, CDR1 is SGHDT, CDR2 YYEEEE. The chain's CDR3 is CASSSTAGGPPNEQFF. The CDR3 DNA is TGTGCCAGCAGCTCAACAGCGGGAGGTCCACCCAATGAGCAGTTCTTC.

This chain joins TRBV10-1 and TRBJ2-5, with TRBD1 as a possible D gene (5 bases). The DNA end favors TRBJ2-7, so the J call may be wrong. CDR1 and CDR2 (germline): WNHNN, SYGVQD (reference sequence). The CDR3 contains 13 residues. CDR3 region: CASSETGYYEQYF. The CDR3 region has the DNA TGCGCCAGCAGTGAGACAGGATACTACGAGCAGTACTTC.

V usage is TRBV27 and J usage is TRBJ1-1; TRBD1 aligns across 7 bases. CDR1 and CDR2 from the germline V gene are MNHEY and SMNVEV (reference sequence). Germline trimming cut 6 bases from V and 3 bases from J; bases unmatched to any gene: 16. The CDR3 runs to 17 residues. The CDR3 loop reads CASRPILKRGLDTEAFF. The CDR3 DNA reads TGTGCCAGCAGACCCATTTTAAAAAGGGGGCTTGACACTGAAGCTTTCTTT.

The CDR3 DNA reads TGTGCCAGCAGCGGGGGGACTAGCGGGGTTCACACCGGGGAGCTGTTTTTT. Translated, it gives CASSGGTSGVHTGELFF. V is TRBV5-8 and J is TRBJ2-2; 13 bases are a match to TRBD2. V dropped 4 bases and J dropped 3; count of bases not matched to a gene: 6. Germline V gene sequence: CDR1 SGHTS, CDR2 YDEGEE. CDR3 length equals 17 residues.

The genes are TRBV9 and TRBJ1-2; the match to TRBD1 covers 8 bases. After removal of 5 bases from V and 3 bases from J, the junction contained 9 bases not matched to a gene. The CDR3 contains 15 residues. CDR1 SGDLS and CDR2 YYNGEE come from the germline V gene. CDR3: CASSAPGQGDYGYTF. As DNA, the CDR3 is TGTGCCAGCAGTGCTCCTGGACAGGGAGACTATGGCTACACCTTC. Filled out from reference TRBV9 and TRBJ1-2, the complete variable domain reads DSGVTQTPKHLITATGQRVTLRCSPRSGDLSVYWYQQSLDQGLQFLIQYYNGEERAKGNILERFSAQQFPDLHSELNLSSLELGDSALYFCASSAPGQGDYGYTFGSGTRLTVV.

This chain joins TRBV18 and TRBJ2-7, with D possibly being TRBD2 (5 bases). With 7 bases removed from V and 5 bases from J, the gap between germline ends came to 18 bases. The germline CDR1 and CDR2 sequences are KGHSH and LQKENI. This CDR3 spans 14 amino acids. The chain's CDR3 is CASCTRATRDEQYF. The DNA for the CDR3 is TGTGCCAGCTGTACGCGGGCAACGCGGGACGAGCAGTACTTC.

This chain connects TRBV19 to TRBJ1-1; D gene ambiguous. Germline values: CDR1 LNHDA, CDR2 SQIVND (reference sequence). V was trimmed by 3 bases and J by 4 bases, leaving 12 bases between them. The CDR3 has 14 residues. The CDR3 loop is CASSILIYGTEAFF. The CDR3 DNA reads as TGTGCCAGTAGTATCCTAATTTATGGCACTGAAGCTTTCTTT.

This rearrangement joins TRBV15 to TRBJ2-7; 7 bases are shared with TRBD2. This CDR3 spans 16 amino acids. The V gene's germline CDR1 is LNHNV and CDR2 YYDKDF (reference sequence). The junction had 10 bases not matched to a gene; V was cut back by 1 base and J by 4 bases. The CDR3 is CATSRGGEGSDYEQYF. The CDR3, as DNA: TGTGCCACCAGCAGAGGGGGGGAGGGGTCGGATTACGAGCAGTACTTC.

The chain joins TRBV27 to TRBJ1-3; D is possibly TRBD1 (6 bases). V was pared by 2 bases and J by 4 bases, with 12 bases between. Germline loops: CDR1 MNHEY, CDR2 SMNVEV (reference sequence). CDR3 length: 15 amino acids. The CDR3 region is CASSLHPGAGNTIYF. The CDR3, as DNA: TGTGCCAGCAGTTTACACCCAGGGGCCGGAAACACCATATATTTT.

This clone turned up a few times. The CDR3: CASSSDREETQYF. The CDR3 region has the DNA TGTGCCAGCAGCTCTGACAGGGAGGAGACCCAGTACTTC. The rearrangement links TRBV11-1 to TRBJ2-5; 7 bases map to TRBD1. The ends lost 4 bases at V and 5 bases at J; junction bases unmatched: 4. Per the germline V gene, CDR1 is SGHAT and CDR2 is FQDESV (reference sequence). CDR3 length equals 13 residues.

This chain joins TRBV19 and TRBJ1-2; 9 bases line up with TRBD1. J lost 8 bases, V lost 0 bases, and 10 bases had no gene match. The CDR3 covers 16 residues. Per germline, CDR1 LNHDA and CDR2 SQIVND (reference sequence). In nucleotides, the CDR3 is TGTGCCAGTAGTATAGAATGGTTTCGGACAGGGGACGGCTACACCTTC. Its translation: CASSIEWFRTGDGYTF.

The gene calls are TRBV19 and TRBJ2-2, with TRBD1 identical over 9 bases. The CDR3 is 13 amino acids. The V segment lost 7 bases and the J segment 7 bases; nucleotides outside the gene matches: 4. Germline V lookup: CDR1 LNHDA, CDR2 SQIVND (reference sequence). CDR3 region: CASMDRGNGELFF. CDR3 coding DNA: TGTGCCAGTATGGACAGGGGAAACGGGGAGCTGTTTTTT.

This chain joins TRBV19 and TRBJ1-4, with 7 bases identical to TRBD1. The CDR3 is 15 residues long. Germline V gene lookup returns CDR1 LNHDA and CDR2 SQIVND (reference sequence). V was clipped by 3 bases and J by 7 bases; unmatched bases: 8. This CDR3 reads CASSIEDRRIEKLFF. CDR3 in DNA: TGTGCCAGTAGTATTGAGGACAGGAGGATTGAAAAACTGTTTTTT.

The rearrangement links TRBV29-1 to TRBJ2-1; 10 nucleotides match TRBD2. The V gene's germline CDR1 is SQVTM and CDR2 ANQGSEA. There are 16 residues in the CDR3. The ends lost 8 bases at V and 8 bases at J; junction bases unmatched: 18. The CDR3 region is CSPSQSLGTSVYEQFF. Here the CDR3 DNA reads TGCAGCCCCAGCCAGAGCCTTGGGACTAGCGTCTATGAGCAGTTCTTC.

V is TRBV7-9 and J is TRBJ1-6; D may be TRBD1 (5 bases). Looked up from germline, CDR1 is SEHNR and CDR2 is FQNEAQ (reference sequence). This CDR3 contains 13 residues. Deletions cut 5 bases from V and 10 bases from J, with 12 bases between. CDR3 sequence (DNA): TGTGCCAGCAGCCCCCCCGGGGGGTCACCCCTCCACTTT. Its translation is CASSPPGGSPLHF.

The chain carries TRBV4-1 and TRBJ2-3; TRBD2 aligns across 7 bases. From germline, CDR1 is MGHRA and CDR2 YSYEKL. The V segment lost 4 bases and the J segment 6 bases; nucleotides outside the gene matches: 13. The CDR3 runs 16 residues. CDR3 protein: CASSRIRLAVSDTQYF. DNA for the CDR3: TGCGCCAGCAGCCGCATAAGACTAGCTGTTAGTGATACGCAGTATTTT.

The chain employs TRBV28 and TRBJ1-5, with TRBD1 identical over 7 bases. With V trimmed by 8 bases and J by 2 bases, 15 bases remained unmatched. CDR1 is MDHEN, CDR2 SYDVKM, per germline. CDR3 size: 17 residues. As DNA, the CDR3 is TGTGCCAGCCACCGGGACAGACGAGTTAGGGGCAATCAGCCCCAGCATTTT. It translates to CASHRDRRVRGNQPQHF.

Only one count was recorded for this clone. The chain employs TRBV5-6 and TRBJ2-7, with D possibly TRBD2 on 6 matching bases. This CDR3 spans 19 amino acids. V dropped 2 bases and J dropped 1 base, with 25 bases sitting between them. The germline V gene encodes CDR1 SGHDT and CDR2 YYEEEE. Here the CDR3 reads CASSFGRTTLWGGSYEQYF. The CDR3 DNA is TGTGCCAGCAGCTTCGGGAGAACGACTCTGTGGGGTGGGTCCTACGAGCAGTACTTC.

In this sample, this clone turned up a few times. The chain uses TRBV28 and TRBJ1-5; 8 bases agree with TRBD1. J lost 8 bases, V lost 10 bases, and 7 bases had no gene match. The CDR3 is 12 amino acids. The V gene's germline CDR1 is MDHEN and CDR2 SYDVKM. The CDR3 loop is CATFDRGKPQHF. The CDR3 DNA is TGTGCCACCTTCGACAGGGGCAAGCCCCAGCATTTT.

V is TRBV5-1 and J is TRBJ2-1; TRBD2 aligns across 10 bases. The germline gives CDR1 SGHRS, CDR2 YFSETQ. The CDR3 spans 17 residues. The V segment lost 0 bases and the J segment 3 bases; nucleotides outside the gene matches: 6. The CDR3 region is CASSLGVAGGIYNEQFF. DNA for the CDR3: TGCGCCAGCAGCTTGGGGGTAGCGGGAGGAATCTACAATGAGCAGTTCTTC. The full variable domain, rest sourced from reference TRBV5-1 and TRBJ2-1, is KAGVTQTPRYLIKTRGQQVTLSCSPISGHRSVSWYQQTPGQGLQFLFEYFSETQRNKGNFPGRFSGRQFSNSRSEMNVSTLELGDSALYLCASSLGVAGGIYNEQFFGPGTRLTVL.